This T cell receptor (beta chain) was retrieved from a study of shared clonotypes between healthy human individuals. There are 13 residues in the CDR3. With 5 bases clipped from V and 5 bases from J, the junction kept 2 bases outside the gene matches. The germline V gene has CDR1 LGHNA and CDR2 YSLEER. Data came from immunoSEQ multiplex PCR; TCRdb stores just in-frame clones and leaves some out. The table records approximately 1.5 million clones, approximately 98.5% of them present only once. This clonotype was sampled from a man aged 25 to 40 in good health. The material sequenced was naive CD4+ T cells sorted from blood. Subset specified: CD45RA+ positively selected. This chain links TRBV4-3 with TRBJ1-5; 8 nucleotides agree with TRBD1. DNA of the CDR3: TGCGCCAGCAGCAGGGGACAGGATCAGCCCCAGCATTTT. Amino acid sequence: CASSRGQDQPQHF.